What follows are 5 T cell receptor beta chains derived from one specimen sequenced in a study of T cells after yellow fever vaccination. TCRdb called the 5' RACE reads again in MiXCR, with one record for every CDR3 protein. There are about 69,000 distinct CDR3 sequences in the sample; 5.9% occur only once, and more than 2% lies in the top ten. This specimen consisted of CD4+ T cells sorted from PBMCs, obtained roughly 14 days after the first yellow fever vaccination. The receptors were sampled from a young man who received the YFV17D yellow fever vaccine.

CDR3 sequence reads: CATTPPPWRGGEQYV. Written as DNA, the CDR3 is TGTGCCACTACCCCACCCCCTTGGCGGGGGGGGGAGCAGTACGTC. The chain has TRBV27 and TRBJ2-7; 9 bases line up with TRBD2. The CDR3 runs 15 residues. J lost 7 bases, V lost 10 bases, and 17 bases had no gene match. CDR1 and CDR2 from the germline V gene are MNHEY and SMNVEV (reference sequence).

At least ten counts were recorded for this clonotype. This chain links TRBV5-4 with TRBJ2-1, with D possibly TRBD2 on 6 matching bases. Germline CDR1 and CDR2: SGHNT and YYREEE (reference sequence). Trimming left V 0 bases short and J 9 bases short, with 10 bases between. This CDR3 is 13 amino acids long. In nucleotides, the CDR3 is TGTGCCAGCAGCTTGGCGTCCGGGAGTGAGCAGTTCTTC. Translated, it gives CASSLASGSEQFF.

This clonotype has ten or more counts. This chain uses TRBV5-6 with TRBJ2-1; 11 nucleotides align to TRBD1. This CDR3 region has 14 residues. V was pared by 4 bases and J by 5 bases, with 2 bases of the junction left unmatched. Germline V gene data show CDR1 as SGHDT and CDR2 as YYEEEE. The CDR3, as DNA: TGTGCCAGCAGCCGGACAGGGGGCCACAATGAGCAGTTCTTC. Protein product: CASSRTGGHNEQFF.

There are many counts of this clonotype. This rearrangement joins TRBV4-2 to TRBJ1-3; 7 nucleotides match TRBD1. J lost 4 bases, V lost 4 bases, and 7 bases had no gene match. Germline V CDR1 and CDR2: LGHNA, YNFKEQ. The length of the CDR3 is 15 residues. The DNA of the CDR3 is TGTGCCAGCAGCCCCACAGGGGTGGAAGGAAACACCATATATTTT. Translating it yields CASSPTGVEGNTIYF.

Many counts were recorded for this clonotype. The rearrangement joins TRBV30 to TRBJ2-1; D not resolved. Trimming cost V 4 bases and J 4 bases, with 11 bases left between them. CDR3 size: 13 residues. Germline lookup yields CDR1 GTSNPN and CDR2 SVGIG (reference sequence). The chain's CDR3 is CAWMGQEYNEQFF. In DNA form, the CDR3 reads TGTGCCTGGATGGGTCAGGAATACAATGAGCAGTTCTTC.